Shown below are 14 T cell receptor beta chains from a single sample sequenced in a study of T cell responses to AZD1222 COVID-19 vaccine. Sequenced by immunoSEQ multiplex PCR; TCRdb stores in-frame clones only, minus some. The sample lists under 150,000 clones, around nine tenths occurring once. The sample here was peripheral blood, taken on day 0 of AZD1222 vaccination. The receptors stem from an adult in good health.

This clone appeared once. This chain links TRBV3-1 (or the pseudogene TRBV3-2) with TRBJ2-3; perhaps TRBD1 as D (6 bases). Trimming pared 2 bases from V and 5 bases from J, leaving 14 bases between. Germline CDR1 and CDR2: LGHDT and YNNKEL (reference sequence). The CDR3 consists of 15 residues. CDR3 region: CASSQINRVRDTQYF. The CDR3 bases are TGTGCCAGCAGCCAAATTAACAGGGTTAGAGATACGCAGTATTTT.

This clone appeared a single time. The rearrangement uses TRBV7-2 and TRBJ2-7, with a possible D match to TRBD2 (5 bases). CDR3 length equals 13 residues. Per the germline V gene, CDR1 is SGHTA and CDR2 is FQGNSA. V was cut by 5 bases and J by 3 bases, with 11 bases left in between. Here the CDR3 DNA reads TGTGCCAGCAGCCTCGAGGGTCACTACGAGCAGTACTTC. Translated, it gives CASSLEGHYEQYF. Using reference TRBV7-2 and TRBJ2-7 for the parts outside the CDR3, the full variable domain is GAGVSQSPSNKVTEKGKDVELRCDPISGHTALYWYRQSLGQGLEFLIYFQGNSAPDKSGLPSDRFSAERTGGSVSTLTIQRTQQEDSAVYLCASSLEGHYEQYFGPGTRLTVT.

This sequence joins TRBV9 and TRBJ2-1, with D unresolved. V lost 4 bases, J lost 6 bases, and 8 bases lay in between. Germline CDR1 is SGDLS and CDR2 is YYNGEE. There are 12 residues in the CDR3. For the CDR3, the DNA is TGTGCCAGCAGCCCCGTGCCCAATGAGCAGTTCTTC. Translation: CASSPVPNEQFF. The entire variable domain, with the rest obtained from reference TRBV9 and TRBJ2-1, is as follows: DSGVTQTPKHLITATGQRVTLRCSPRSGDLSVYWYQQSLDQGLQFLIQYYNGEERAKGNILERFSAQQFPDLHSELNLSSLELGDSALYFCASSPVPNEQFFGPGTRLTVL.

This clone occurred once. The rearrangement joins TRBV4-1 to TRBJ1-6, with a weak D call TRBD1 (6 bases). CDR1 is MGHRA and CDR2 is YSYEKL in the germline V gene. This CDR3 is built from 15 residues. Trimming removed 4 bases from V and 10 bases from J, with 17 bases in between. This CDR3 reads CASSLTTGQLSPLHF. The CDR3 nucleotides are TGCGCCAGCAGCCTAACTACGGGACAATTATCACCCCTCCACTTT.

The chain couples TRBV6-2 or TRBV6-3 to TRBJ1-1, with a weak D call TRBD1 (5 bases). V lost 0 bases and J 4 bases, leaving 9 bases between the germline ends. Per germline, CDR1 MNHEY and CDR2 SVGEGT. This CDR3 is 14 amino acids long. The chain's CDR3 is CASSYSGGTTEAFF. Here the CDR3 DNA reads TGTGCCAGCAGTTACTCGGGGGGGACCACTGAAGCTTTCTTT.

The genes are TRBV7-9 and TRBJ2-3, with no clear D. Deletions cut 3 bases from V and 6 bases from J, with 4 bases between. From germline, CDR1 is SEHNR and CDR2 FQNEAQ (reference sequence). The CDR3 loop spans 11 amino acids. The CDR3 coding sequence is TGTGCCAGCAGCTTCGGCGATACGCAGTATTTT. This encodes CASSFGDTQYF.

The V gene is TRBV18, the J gene TRBJ1-4; possible D gene TRBD1, 5 bases. The CDR3 spans 13 residues. V was cut by 0 bases and J by 8 bases, with 7 bases left in between. Germline V CDR1 and CDR2: KGHSH, LQKENI. In nucleotides, the CDR3 is TGTGCCAGCTCACCACCGGGGGACGAAAAACTGTTTTTT. This translates into CASSPPGDEKLFF.

Only one count was recorded for this clone. The V call is TRBV7-9, the J call TRBJ2-3, with TRBD1 matching over 11 bases. The CDR3 is 18 residues long. Germline CDR1 is SEHNR and CDR2 is FQNEAQ (reference sequence). V shed 5 bases, J shed 0 bases, and the junction held 10 bases outside the gene matches. Written as DNA, the CDR3 is TGTGCCAGCAGCCCAGGACAGGGGGCCACTTCTAGCACAGATACGCAGTATTTT. This translates into CASSPGQGATSSTDTQYF. Using reference TRBV7-9 and TRBJ2-3 for the parts outside the CDR3, the full variable domain is DTGVSQNPRHKITKRGQNVTFRCDPISEHNRLYWYRQTLGQGPEFLTYFQNEAQLEKSRLLSDRFSAERPKGSFSTLEIQRTEQGDSAMYLCASSPGQGATSSTDTQYFGPGTRLTVL.

This sequence joins TRBV7-8 and TRBJ1-2, with TRBD1 matching over 7 bases. Germline V CDR1 and CDR2: SGHVS, FQNEAQ. The J segment lost 2 bases and the V segment lost 4 bases, leaving 7 bases of the junction unmatched. The CDR3 sequence is 15 residues long. The CDR3 nucleotides read TGTGCCAGCAGCTCCGGACAGGCGGGAAACTATGGCTACACCTTC. Encoded protein: CASSSGQAGNYGYTF.

This clone was seen just once. The chain has TRBV4-3 and TRBJ2-3, with 11 bases fitting TRBD2. The junction had 7 bases not matched to a gene; V was cut back by 2 bases and J by 3 bases. CDR3 length equals 17 residues. Germline CDR1 and CDR2: LGHNA and YSLEER. The CDR3 nucleotides are TGCGCCAGCAGCCAAATCGCCACTAGCGGGGGAACAGATACGCAGTATTTT. Protein sequence: CASSQIATSGGTDTQYF.

The chain's CDR3 is CASIGSGRGGTQYF. CDR3 coding DNA: TGTGCCAGCATCGGAAGCGGGAGAGGTGGTACGCAGTATTTT. This rearrangement joins TRBV27 to TRBJ2-3; 8 bases map to TRBD2. This CDR3 spans 14 amino acids. Germline loops: CDR1 MNHEY, CDR2 SMNVEV (reference sequence). Trimming removed 7 bases from V and 8 bases from J; junction bases left unmatched: 11.

The gene calls are TRBV2 and TRBJ2-2; D is unclear. Between the trimmed V and J ends, which lost 5 bases and 2 bases, there was a span of 12 bases. Germline values: CDR1 SNHLY, CDR2 FYNNEI. This CDR3 is built from 15 residues. CDR3 sequence reads: CASSREQHNTGELFF. The CDR3 region has the DNA TGTGCCAGCAGTCGTGAACAGCATAACACCGGGGAGCTGTTTTTT.

The chain has TRBV19 and TRBJ2-5, with D maybe TRBD2 (5 bases). The CDR3 spans 15 residues. The V and J ends lost 3 bases and 4 bases respectively, with 15 bases between them. Germline V gene data show CDR1 as LNHDA and CDR2 as SQIVND (reference sequence). The CDR3 protein is CASSIIDGLGETQYF. In DNA, the CDR3 is TGTGCCAGTAGTATTATCGACGGACTCGGAGAGACCCAGTACTTC.

The chain uses TRBV2 and TRBJ2-1, with D possibly being TRBD1 (6 bases). The V end lost 3 bases, the J end lost 8 bases, and 26 bases lay between the germline ends. The CDR3 totals 18 residues. Germline V gene data show CDR1 as SNHLY and CDR2 as FYNNEI. The DNA of the CDR3 is TGTGCCAGCAGTGACCCCCTGGTGGGGGCAGGTTTGTGGGATGAGCAGTTCTTC. This codes for CASSDPLVGAGLWDEQFF.